The rows below give T cell receptor beta chains drawn from one sample of a study of T-cell memory formation after mild COVID-19. TCRdb analysed the 5' RACE reads with MiXCR anew, one entry per CDR3 protein. The table shows approximately 180,000 distinct CDR3 sequences, with roughly 17% occurring only once. Specimen: PBMCs or a T cell subset sorted from them (not recorded which). These receptor sequences come from an adult woman who had mild COVID-19 (a few samples of this study predate the infection). Cell type and time point are not known. Each CDR3 is given without its conserved first and last residue. Each record gives: clone size, V gene, CDR3 protein. Expanded clones get a size class; other rows say once, few or many, or leave the size out.

size: NA; V: TRBV18; CDR3: ASSLDNVLT
size: NA; V: TRBV12-3/TRBV12-4; CDR3: ASSIRLAGASYNEQF
size: few; V: TRBV27; CDR3: ASRKGASSYEQY
size: few; V: TRBV2; CDR3: ASTRTGSNEQF
size: NA; V: TRBV13; CDR3: ASSLDVVTDTQY
size: many; V: TRBV5-4; CDR3: ASSPRMDRARYEQY
size: few; V: TRBV7-9; CDR3: ASSLRSGSGLYEKLF
size: few; V: TRBV4-1; CDR3: ASSQEDRGYEQY
size: NA; V: TRBV28; CDR3: ASRSPVRTEAF
size: few; V: TRBV27; CDR3: ASSSQRGSSYNEQF
size: NA; V: TRBV7-9; CDR3: ASSLAGANQPQH
size: many; V: TRBV20-1; CDR3: SAARTYANYGYT
size: NA; V: TRBV7-9; CDR3: ASSLASGGHEY
size: NA; V: TRBV29-1; CDR3: SVNLRLEQF
size: NA; V: TRBV5-1; CDR3: ASRLATGQSNYGYT
size: many; V: TRBV4-1; CDR3: ASSQDYTDTQY
size: NA; V: TRBV20-1; CDR3: SASRGLNEKLF
size: NA; V: TRBV7-2; CDR3: ASRASRTGELF
size: many; V: TRBV3-1; CDR3: ASSQRTSGGPYNEQF
size: few; V: TRBV24-1; CDR3: ATRDPGLTDTQY
size: many; V: TRBV3-1; CDR3: ASSQGPLTDTQY
size: NA; V: TRBV24-1; CDR3: ATSEDGTDNQPQH